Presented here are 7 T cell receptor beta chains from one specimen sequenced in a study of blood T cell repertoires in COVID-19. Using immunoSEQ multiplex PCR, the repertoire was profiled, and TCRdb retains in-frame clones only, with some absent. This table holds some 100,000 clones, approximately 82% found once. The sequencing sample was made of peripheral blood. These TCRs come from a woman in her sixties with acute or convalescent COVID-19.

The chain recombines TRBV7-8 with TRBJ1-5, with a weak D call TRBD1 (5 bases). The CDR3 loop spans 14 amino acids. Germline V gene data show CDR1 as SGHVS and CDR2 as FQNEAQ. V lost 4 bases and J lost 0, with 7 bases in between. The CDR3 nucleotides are TGTGCCAGCAGCTCGGACATTAGCAATCAGCCCCAGCATTTT. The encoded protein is CASSSDISNQPQHF.

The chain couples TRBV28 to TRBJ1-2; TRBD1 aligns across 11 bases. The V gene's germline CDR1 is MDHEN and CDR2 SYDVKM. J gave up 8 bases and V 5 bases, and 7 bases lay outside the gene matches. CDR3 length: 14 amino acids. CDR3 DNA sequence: TGTGCCAGCAGTCCCCAGGGACAGGGGGGCGGCTACACCTTC. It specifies CASSPQGQGGGYTF.

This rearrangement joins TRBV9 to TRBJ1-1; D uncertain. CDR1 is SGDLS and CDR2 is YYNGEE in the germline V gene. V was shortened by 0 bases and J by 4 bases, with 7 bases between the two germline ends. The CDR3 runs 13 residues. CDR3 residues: CASSVASGTEAFF. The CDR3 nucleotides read TGTGCCAGCAGCGTAGCCAGTGGCACTGAAGCTTTCTTT.

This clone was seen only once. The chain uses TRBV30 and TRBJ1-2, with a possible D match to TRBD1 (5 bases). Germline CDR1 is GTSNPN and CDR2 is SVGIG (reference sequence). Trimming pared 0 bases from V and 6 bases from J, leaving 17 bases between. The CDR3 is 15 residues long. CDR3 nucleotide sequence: TGTGCCTGGAGTGTACAGGCGGGATTTTGGGATGGCTACACCTTC. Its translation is CAWSVQAGFWDGYTF.

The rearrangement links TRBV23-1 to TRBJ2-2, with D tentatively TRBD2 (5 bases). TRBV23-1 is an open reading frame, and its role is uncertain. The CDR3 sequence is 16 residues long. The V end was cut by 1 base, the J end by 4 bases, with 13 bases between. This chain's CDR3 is CASSQLTTGGTGELFF. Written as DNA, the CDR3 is TGCGCCAGCAGTCAATTGACTACGGGTGGCACCGGGGAGCTGTTTTTT.

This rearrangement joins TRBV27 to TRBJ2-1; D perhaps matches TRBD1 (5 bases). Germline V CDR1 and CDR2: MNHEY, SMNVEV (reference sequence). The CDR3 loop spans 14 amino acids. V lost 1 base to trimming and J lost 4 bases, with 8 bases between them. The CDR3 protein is CASSLWGRYNEQFF. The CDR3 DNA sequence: TGTGCCAGCAGTTTATGGGGCAGGTACAATGAGCAGTTCTTC.

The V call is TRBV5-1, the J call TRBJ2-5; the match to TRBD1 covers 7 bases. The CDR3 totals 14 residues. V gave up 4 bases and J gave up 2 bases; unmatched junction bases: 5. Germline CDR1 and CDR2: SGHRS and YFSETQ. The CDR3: CASSPQGTQETQYF. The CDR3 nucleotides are TGCGCCAGCAGCCCACAGGGGACGCAAGAGACCCAGTACTTC.